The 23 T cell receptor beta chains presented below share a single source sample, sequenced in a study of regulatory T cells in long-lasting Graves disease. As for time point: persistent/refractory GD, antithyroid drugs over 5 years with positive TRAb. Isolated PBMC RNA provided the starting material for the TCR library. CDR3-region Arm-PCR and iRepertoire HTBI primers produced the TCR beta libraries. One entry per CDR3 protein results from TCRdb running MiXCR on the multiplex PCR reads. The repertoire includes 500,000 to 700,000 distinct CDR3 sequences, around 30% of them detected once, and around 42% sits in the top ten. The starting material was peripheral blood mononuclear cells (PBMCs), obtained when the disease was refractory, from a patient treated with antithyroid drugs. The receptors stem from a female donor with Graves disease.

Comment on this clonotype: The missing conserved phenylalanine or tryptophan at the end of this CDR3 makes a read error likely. This chain's CDR3 is CASSYSGTGGTEAFL. CDR3 bases: TGTGCCAGCAGTTACTCGGGGACAGGTGGGACTGAAGCTTTCCTT. The chain links TRBV6-2 or TRBV6-3 to TRBJ1-1; 8 bases are shared with TRBD1. This CDR3 spans 15 amino acids. Germline trimming cut 0 bases from V and 5 bases from J; bases unmatched to any gene: 5. Per germline, CDR1 MNHEY and CDR2 SVGEGT.

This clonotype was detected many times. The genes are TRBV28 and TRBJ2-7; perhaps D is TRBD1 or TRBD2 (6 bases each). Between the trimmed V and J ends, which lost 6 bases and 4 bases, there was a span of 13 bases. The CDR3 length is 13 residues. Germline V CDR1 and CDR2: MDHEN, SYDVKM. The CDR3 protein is CASSLGGWYEQYF. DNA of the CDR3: TGTGCCAGCAGCTTGGGGGGCTGGTACGAGCAGTACTTC. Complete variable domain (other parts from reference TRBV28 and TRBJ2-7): DVKVTQSSRYLVKRTGEKVFLECVQDMDHENMFWYRQDPGLGLRLIYFSYDVKMKEKGDIPEGYSVSREKKERFSLILESASTNQTSMYLCASSLGGWYEQYFGPGTRLTVT.

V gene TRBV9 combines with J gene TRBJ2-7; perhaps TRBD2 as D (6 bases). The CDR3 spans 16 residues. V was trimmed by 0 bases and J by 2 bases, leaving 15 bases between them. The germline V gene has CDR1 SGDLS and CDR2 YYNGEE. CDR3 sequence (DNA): TGTGCCAGCAGCGTAGAGGGGCCAGGGACTCCCTACGAGCAGTACTTC. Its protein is CASSVEGPGTPYEQYF.

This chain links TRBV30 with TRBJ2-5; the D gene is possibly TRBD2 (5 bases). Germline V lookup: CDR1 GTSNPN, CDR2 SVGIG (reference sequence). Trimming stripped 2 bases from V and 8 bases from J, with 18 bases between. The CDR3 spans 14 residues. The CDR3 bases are TGTGCCTGGAGTCTGAGGGTAGACCAAGGAACCCAGTACTTC. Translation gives CAWSLRVDQGTQYF.

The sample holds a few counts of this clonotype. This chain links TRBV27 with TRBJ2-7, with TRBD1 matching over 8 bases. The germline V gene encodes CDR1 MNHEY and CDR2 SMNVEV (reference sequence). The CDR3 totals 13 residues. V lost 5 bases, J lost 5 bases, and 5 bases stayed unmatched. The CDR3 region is CASSLTTGDEQYF. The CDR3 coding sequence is TGTGCCAGCAGTCTCACGACAGGGGACGAGCAGTACTTC.

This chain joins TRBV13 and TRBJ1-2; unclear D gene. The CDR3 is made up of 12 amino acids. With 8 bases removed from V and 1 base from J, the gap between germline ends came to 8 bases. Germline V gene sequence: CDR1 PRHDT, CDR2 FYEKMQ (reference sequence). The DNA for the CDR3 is TGTGCCAGCCGAGAGGGTAACTATGGCTACACCTTC. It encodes CASREGNYGYTF.

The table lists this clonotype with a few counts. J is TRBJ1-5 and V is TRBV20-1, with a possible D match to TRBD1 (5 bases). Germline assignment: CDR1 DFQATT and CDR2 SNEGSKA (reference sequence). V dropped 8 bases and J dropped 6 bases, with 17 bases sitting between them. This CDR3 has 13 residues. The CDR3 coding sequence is TGCAGTACGGACGGGGGAGGCAGTCAGCCCCAGCATTTT. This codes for CSTDGGGSQPQHF.

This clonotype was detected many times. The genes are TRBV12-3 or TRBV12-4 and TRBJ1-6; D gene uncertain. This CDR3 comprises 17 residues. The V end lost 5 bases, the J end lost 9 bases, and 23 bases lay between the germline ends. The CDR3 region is CASSARRGEGGVSPLHF. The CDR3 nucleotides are TGTGCCAGCAGTGCCCGGCGCGGGGAGGGAGGTGTTTCACCCCTCCACTTT.

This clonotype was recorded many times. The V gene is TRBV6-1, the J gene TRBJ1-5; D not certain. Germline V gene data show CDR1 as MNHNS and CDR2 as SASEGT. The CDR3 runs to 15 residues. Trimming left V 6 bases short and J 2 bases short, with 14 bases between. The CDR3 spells CASSDSGVGNQPQHF. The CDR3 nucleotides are TGTGCCAGCAGCGACTCGGGCGTCGGCAATCAGCCCCAGCATTTT.

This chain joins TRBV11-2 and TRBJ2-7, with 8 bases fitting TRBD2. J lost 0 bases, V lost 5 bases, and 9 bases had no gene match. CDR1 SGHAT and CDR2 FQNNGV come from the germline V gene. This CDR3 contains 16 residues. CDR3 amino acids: CASSPFLAGISYEQYF. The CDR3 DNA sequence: TGTGCCAGCAGCCCCTTTCTAGCGGGTATCTCCTACGAGCAGTACTTC.

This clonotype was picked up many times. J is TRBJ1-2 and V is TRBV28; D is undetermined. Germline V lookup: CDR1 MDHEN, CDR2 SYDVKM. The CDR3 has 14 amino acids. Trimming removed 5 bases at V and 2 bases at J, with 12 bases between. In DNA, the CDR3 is TGTGCCAGCAGTCTGAGGGTGGCCAACTATGGCTACACCTTC. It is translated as CASSLRVANYGYTF.

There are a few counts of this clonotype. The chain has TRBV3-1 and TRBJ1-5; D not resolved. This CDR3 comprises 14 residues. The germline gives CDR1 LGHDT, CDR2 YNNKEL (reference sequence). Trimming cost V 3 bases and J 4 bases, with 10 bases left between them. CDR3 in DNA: TGTGCCAGCAGCCACCGACGGACGAATCAGCCCCAGCATTTT. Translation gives CASSHRRTNQPQHF.

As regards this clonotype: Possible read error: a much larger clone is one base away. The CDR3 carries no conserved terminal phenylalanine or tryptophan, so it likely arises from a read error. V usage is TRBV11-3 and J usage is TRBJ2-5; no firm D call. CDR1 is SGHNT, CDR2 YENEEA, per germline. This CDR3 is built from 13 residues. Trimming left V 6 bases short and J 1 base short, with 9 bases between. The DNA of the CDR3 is TGTGCCAGCAGTTTTGGGGTCCAAGAGACCCAGTACTCC. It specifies CASSFGVQETQYS.

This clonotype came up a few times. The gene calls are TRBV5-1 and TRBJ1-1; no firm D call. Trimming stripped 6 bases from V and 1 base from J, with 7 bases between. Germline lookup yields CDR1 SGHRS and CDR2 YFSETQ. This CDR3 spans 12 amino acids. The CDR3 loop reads CASTAENTEAFF. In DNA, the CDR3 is TGCGCCAGCACAGCCGAGAACACTGAAGCTTTCTTT.

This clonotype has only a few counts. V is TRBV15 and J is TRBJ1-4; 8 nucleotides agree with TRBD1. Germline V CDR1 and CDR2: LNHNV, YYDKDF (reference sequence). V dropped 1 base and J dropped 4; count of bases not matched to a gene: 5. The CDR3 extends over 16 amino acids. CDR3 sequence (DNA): TGTGCCACCAGCAGAGGGACAGGGAAACTTAATGAAAAACTGTTTTTT. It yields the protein CATSRGTGKLNEKLFF. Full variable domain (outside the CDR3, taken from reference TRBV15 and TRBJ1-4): DAMVIQNPRYQVTQFGKPVTLSCSQTLNHNVMYWYQQKSSQAPKLLFHYYDKDFNNEADTPDNFQSRRPNTSFCFLDIRSPGLGDTAMYLCATSRGTGKLNEKLFFGSGTQLSVL.

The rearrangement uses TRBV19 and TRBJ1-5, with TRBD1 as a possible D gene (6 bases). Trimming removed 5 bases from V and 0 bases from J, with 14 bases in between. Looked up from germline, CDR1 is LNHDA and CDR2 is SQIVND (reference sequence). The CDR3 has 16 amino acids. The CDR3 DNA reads TGTGCCAGTAGTGCGAAGACAGGTAATAGCAATCAGCCCCAGCATTTT. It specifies CASSAKTGNSNQPQHF.

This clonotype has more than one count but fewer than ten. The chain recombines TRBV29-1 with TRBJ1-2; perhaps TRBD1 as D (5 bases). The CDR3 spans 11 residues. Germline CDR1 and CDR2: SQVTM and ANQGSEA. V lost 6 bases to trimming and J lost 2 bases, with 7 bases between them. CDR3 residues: CSVGPNYGYTF. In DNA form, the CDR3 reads TGCAGCGTGGGACCAAACTATGGCTACACCTTC.

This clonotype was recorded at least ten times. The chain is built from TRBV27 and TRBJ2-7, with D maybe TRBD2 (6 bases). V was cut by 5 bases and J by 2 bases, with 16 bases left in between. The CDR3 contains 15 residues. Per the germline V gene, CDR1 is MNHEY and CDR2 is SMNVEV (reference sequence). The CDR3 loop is CASSQPRGIPYEQYF. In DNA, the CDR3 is TGTGCCAGCAGTCAACCCCGGGGGATTCCCTACGAGCAGTACTTC.

CDR3 sequence: CASSRGIGAANTEAFF. The CDR3 nucleotides read TGTGCCAGCAGCCGGGGGATTGGTGCAGCGAACACTGAAGCTTTCTTT. The gene calls are TRBV12-3 or TRBV12-4 and TRBJ1-1; D perhaps matches TRBD1 (5 bases). Deletions cut 6 bases from V and 1 base from J, with 18 bases between. This CDR3 is 16 amino acids long.

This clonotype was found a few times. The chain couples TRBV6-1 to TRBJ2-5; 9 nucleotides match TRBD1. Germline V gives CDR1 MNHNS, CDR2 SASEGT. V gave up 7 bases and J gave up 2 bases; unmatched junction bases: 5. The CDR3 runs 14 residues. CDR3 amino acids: CASTGTGQQETQYF. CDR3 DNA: TGTGCCAGCACGGGGACAGGGCAGCAAGAGACCCAGTACTTC.

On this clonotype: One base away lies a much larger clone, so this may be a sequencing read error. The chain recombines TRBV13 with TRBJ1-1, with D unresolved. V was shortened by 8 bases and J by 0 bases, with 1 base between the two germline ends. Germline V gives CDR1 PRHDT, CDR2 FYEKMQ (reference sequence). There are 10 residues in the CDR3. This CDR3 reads CASVNTEAFF. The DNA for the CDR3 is TGTGCCAGCGTGAACACTGAAGCTTTCTTT.

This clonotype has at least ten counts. CDR3 sequence: CASSYSRLNYGYTF. Here the CDR3 DNA reads TGTGCCAGCAGTTACTCTCGGCTTAACTATGGCTACACCTTC. The chain links TRBV6-5 to TRBJ1-2; D not resolved. The CDR3 covers 14 residues. Trimming stripped 0 bases from V and 1 base from J, with 6 bases between. Germline CDR1 and CDR2: MNHEY and SVGAGI.

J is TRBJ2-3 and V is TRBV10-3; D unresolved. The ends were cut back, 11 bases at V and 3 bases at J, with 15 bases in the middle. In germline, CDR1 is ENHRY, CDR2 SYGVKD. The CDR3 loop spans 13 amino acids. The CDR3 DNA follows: TGTGCCCTTCGGGCCTCGAAAACAGATACGCAGTATTTT. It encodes CALRASKTDTQYF.